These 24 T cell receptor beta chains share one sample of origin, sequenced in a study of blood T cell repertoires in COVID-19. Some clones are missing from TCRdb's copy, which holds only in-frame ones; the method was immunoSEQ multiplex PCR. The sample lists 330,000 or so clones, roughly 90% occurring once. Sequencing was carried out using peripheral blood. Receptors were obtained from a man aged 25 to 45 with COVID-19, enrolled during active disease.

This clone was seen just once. The CDR3 bases are TGTGCCAGTAGTCTTAGGACAGGGGTTGAAGCTTTCTTT. It encodes CASSLRTGVEAFF. The gene calls are TRBV19 and TRBJ1-1, with 9 bases matching TRBD1. CDR3 length: 13 amino acids. After removal of 5 bases from V and 7 bases from J, the junction contained 5 bases not matched to a gene. The V gene's germline CDR1 is LNHDA and CDR2 SQIVND (reference sequence).

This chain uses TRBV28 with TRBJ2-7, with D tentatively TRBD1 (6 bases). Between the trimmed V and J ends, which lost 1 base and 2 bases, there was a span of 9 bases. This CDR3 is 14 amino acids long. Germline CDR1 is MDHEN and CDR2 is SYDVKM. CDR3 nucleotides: TGTGCCAGCAGTTTATTTAACAGGGCCTACGAGCAGTACTTC. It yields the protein CASSLFNRAYEQYF.

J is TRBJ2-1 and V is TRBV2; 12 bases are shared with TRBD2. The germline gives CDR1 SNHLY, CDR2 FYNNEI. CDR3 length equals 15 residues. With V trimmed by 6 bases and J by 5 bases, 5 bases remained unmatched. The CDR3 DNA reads TGTGCCAGCAGGGCGACTAGCGGGAGAAACAATGAGCAGTTCTTC. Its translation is CASRATSGRNNEQFF.

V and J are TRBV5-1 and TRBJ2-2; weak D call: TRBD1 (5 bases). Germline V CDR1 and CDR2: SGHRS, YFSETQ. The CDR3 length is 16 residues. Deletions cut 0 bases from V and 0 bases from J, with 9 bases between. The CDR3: CASSLGVTANTGELFF. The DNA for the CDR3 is TGCGCCAGCAGCTTGGGAGTGACAGCGAACACCGGGGAGCTGTTTTTT.

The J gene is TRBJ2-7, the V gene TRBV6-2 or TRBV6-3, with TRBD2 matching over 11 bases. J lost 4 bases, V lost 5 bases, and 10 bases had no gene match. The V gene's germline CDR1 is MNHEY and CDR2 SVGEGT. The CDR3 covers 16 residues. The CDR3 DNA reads TGTGCCAGCAGTAGCCGATTAGCGGGGGGGCTGTACGAGCAGTACTTC. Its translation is CASSSRLAGGLYEQYF.

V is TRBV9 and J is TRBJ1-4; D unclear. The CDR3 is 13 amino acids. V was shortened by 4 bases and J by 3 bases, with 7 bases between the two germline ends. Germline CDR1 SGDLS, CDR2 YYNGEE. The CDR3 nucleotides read TGTGCCAGCAGCCCTCTCGCTAATGAAAAACTGTTTTTT. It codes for CASSPLANEKLFF. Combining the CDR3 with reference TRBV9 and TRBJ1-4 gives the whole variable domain DSGVTQTPKHLITATGQRVTLRCSPRSGDLSVYWYQQSLDQGLQFLIQYYNGEERAKGNILERFSAQQFPDLHSELNLSSLELGDSALYFCASSPLANEKLFFGSGTQLSVL.

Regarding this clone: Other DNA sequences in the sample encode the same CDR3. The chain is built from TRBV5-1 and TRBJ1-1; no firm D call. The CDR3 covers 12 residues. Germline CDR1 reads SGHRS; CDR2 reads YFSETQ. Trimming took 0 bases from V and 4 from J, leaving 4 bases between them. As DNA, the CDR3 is TGCGCCAGCAGCTTGGGCAGCACTGAAGCTTTCTTT. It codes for CASSLGSTEAFF. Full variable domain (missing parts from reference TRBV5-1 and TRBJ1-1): KAGVTQTPRYLIKTRGQQVTLSCSPISGHRSVSWYQQTPGQGLQFLFEYFSETQRNKGNFPGRFSGRQFSNSRSEMNVSTLELGDSALYLCASSLGSTEAFFGQGTRLTVV.

CDR3 bases: TGTGCCAGCAGCCGCCCCAGTTCTAGCACAGATACGCAGTATTTT. Protein: CASSRPSSSTDTQYF. The chain links TRBV7-2 to TRBJ2-3; D not certain. Germline loops: CDR1 SGHTA, CDR2 FQGNSA. This CDR3 spans 15 amino acids. The germline V and J ends were trimmed by 5 bases and 0 bases, with 12 bases remaining between them.

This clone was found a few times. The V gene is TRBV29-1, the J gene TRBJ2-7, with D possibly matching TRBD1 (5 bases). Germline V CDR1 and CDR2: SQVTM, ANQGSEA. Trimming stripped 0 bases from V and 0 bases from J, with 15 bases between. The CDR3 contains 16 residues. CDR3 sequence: CSVEDGIGATSYEQYF. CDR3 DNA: TGCAGCGTTGAAGATGGGATAGGGGCAACCTCCTACGAGCAGTACTTC.

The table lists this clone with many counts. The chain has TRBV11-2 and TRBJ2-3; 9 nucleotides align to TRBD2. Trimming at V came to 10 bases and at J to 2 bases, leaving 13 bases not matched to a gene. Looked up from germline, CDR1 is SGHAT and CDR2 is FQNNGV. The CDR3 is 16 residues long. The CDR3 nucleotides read TGTGCCACCCGACGGGGGCTAGCGGGGCCCACAGATACGCAGTATTTT. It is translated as CATRRGLAGPTDTQYF. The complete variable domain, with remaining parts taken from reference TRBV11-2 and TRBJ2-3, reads EAGVAQSPRYKIIEKRQSVAFWCNPISGHATLYWYQQILGQGPKLLIQFQNNGVVDDSQLPKDRFSAERLKGVDSTLKIQPAKLEDSAVYLCATRRGLAGPTDTQYFGPGTRLTVL.

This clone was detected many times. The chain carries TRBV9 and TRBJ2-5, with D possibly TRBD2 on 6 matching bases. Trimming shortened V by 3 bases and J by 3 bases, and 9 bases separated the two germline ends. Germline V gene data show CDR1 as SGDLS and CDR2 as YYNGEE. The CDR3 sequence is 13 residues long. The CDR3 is CASSGGVEETQYF. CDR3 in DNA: TGTGCCAGCAGCGGGGGGGTGGAAGAGACCCAGTACTTC.

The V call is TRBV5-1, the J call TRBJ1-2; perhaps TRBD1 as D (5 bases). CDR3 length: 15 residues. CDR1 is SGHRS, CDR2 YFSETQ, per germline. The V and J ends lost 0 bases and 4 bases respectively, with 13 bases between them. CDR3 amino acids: CASSLAGQGGYGYTF. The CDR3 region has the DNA TGCGCCAGCAGCTTGGCGGGGCAGGGAGGCTATGGCTACACCTTC.

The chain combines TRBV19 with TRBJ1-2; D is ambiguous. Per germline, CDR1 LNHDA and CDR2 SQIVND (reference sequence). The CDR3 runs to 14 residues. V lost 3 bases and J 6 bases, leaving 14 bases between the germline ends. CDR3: CASSIRREINGYTF. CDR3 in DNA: TGTGCCAGTAGTATTCGGCGGGAGATAAATGGCTACACCTTC.

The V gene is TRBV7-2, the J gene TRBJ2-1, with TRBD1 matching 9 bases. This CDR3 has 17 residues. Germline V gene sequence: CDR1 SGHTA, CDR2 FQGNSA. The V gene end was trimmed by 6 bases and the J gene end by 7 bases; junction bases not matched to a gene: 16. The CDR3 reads CASSFRRVGQGGNEQFF. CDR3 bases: TGTGCCAGCAGTTTCAGGCGTGTGGGACAGGGAGGGAATGAGCAGTTCTTC.

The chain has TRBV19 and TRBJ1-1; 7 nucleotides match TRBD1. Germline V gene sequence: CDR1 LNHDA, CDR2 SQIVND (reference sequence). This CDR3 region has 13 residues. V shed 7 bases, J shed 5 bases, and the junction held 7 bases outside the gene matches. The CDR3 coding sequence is TGTGCCAGTACCGCACAGGGGACAACTGAAGCTTTCTTT. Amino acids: CASTAQGTTEAFF.

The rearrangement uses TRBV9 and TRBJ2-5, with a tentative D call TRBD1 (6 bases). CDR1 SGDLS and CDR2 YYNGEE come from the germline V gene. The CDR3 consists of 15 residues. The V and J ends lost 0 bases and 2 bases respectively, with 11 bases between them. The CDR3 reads CASSVGPQGQETQYF. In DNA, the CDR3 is TGTGCCAGCAGCGTAGGCCCTCAGGGGCAAGAGACCCAGTACTTC.

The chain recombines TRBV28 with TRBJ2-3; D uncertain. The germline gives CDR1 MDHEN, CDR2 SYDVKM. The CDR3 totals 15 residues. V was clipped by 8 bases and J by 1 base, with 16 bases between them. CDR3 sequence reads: CASRGESRGTDTQYF. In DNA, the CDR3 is TGTGCCAGCCGAGGAGAAAGTCGGGGCACAGATACGCAGTATTTT.

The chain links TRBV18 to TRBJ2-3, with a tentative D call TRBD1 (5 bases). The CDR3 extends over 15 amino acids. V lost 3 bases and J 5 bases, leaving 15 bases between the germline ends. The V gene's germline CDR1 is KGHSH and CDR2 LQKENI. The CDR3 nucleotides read TGTGCCAGCTCACCTCCGAGGACATACATAGATACGCAGTATTTT. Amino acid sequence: CASSPPRTYIDTQYF.

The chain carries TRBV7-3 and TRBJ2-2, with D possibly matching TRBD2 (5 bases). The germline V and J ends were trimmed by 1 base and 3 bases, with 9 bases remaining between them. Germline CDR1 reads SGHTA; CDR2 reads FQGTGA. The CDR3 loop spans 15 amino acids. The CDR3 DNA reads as TGTGCCAGCAGCTTAAACGGAGGACACACCGGGGAGCTGTTTTTT. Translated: CASSLNGGHTGELFF.

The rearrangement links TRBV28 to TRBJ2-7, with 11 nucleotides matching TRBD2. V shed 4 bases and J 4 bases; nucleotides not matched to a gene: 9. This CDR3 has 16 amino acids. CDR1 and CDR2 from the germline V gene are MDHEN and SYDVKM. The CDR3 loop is CASSSRIAGGPYEQYF. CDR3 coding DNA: TGTGCCAGCAGTTCTCGTATAGCGGGAGGGCCTTACGAGCAGTACTTC.

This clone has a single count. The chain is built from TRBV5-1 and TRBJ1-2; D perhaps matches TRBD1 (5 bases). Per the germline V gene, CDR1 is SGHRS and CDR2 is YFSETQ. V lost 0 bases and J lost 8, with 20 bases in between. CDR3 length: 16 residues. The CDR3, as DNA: TGCGCCAGCAGCTTGGTTTTGACACGGGCCCAGGGAGGCTACACCTTC. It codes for CASSLVLTRAQGGYTF.

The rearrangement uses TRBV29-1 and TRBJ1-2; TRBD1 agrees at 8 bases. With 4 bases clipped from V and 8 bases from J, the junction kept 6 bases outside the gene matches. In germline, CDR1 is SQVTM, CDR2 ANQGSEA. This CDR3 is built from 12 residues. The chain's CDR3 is CSVAHDRGGYTF. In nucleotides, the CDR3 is TGCAGCGTTGCCCACGACAGGGGAGGCTACACCTTC.

The CDR3 sequence: CASSLPGTGNTGELFF. CDR3 nucleotides: TGCGCCAGCAGCTTGCCAGGGACAGGGAACACCGGGGAGCTGTTTTTT. This sequence joins TRBV5-1 and TRBJ2-2, with TRBD1 identical over 8 bases. The CDR3 runs to 16 residues. V dropped 1 base and J dropped 1; count of bases not matched to a gene: 3. The germline V gene has CDR1 SGHRS and CDR2 YFSETQ.

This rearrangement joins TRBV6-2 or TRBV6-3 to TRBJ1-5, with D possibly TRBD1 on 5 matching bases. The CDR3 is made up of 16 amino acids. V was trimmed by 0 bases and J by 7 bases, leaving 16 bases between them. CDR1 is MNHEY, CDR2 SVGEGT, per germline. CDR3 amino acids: CASSYSGQGMVQPQHF. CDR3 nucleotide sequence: TGTGCCAGCAGTTACTCAGGGCAGGGAATGGTCCAGCCCCAGCATTTT.